Shown below are 8 T cell receptor beta chains from a single sample sequenced in a study of blood T cell repertoires in COVID-19. Clones were read by immunoSEQ multiplex PCR, and TCRdb kept only the in-frame ones, dropping some. The sample carries 180,000 or so clones, about 91% recorded once. Sequencing was done on a sample of PBMCs or T cells enriched from blood (not recorded which). These receptors originate from a woman under 30 who had recovered from COVID-19.

The chain combines TRBV28 with TRBJ1-2, with D possibly being TRBD1 (6 bases). V lost 5 bases and J 3 bases, leaving 13 bases between the germline ends. The length of the CDR3 is 14 residues. Germline V CDR1 and CDR2: MDHEN, SYDVKM. The CDR3 DNA follows: TGTGCCAGCAGTGCAACAGGGAGCTACTATGGCTACACCTTC. Protein product: CASSATGSYYGYTF.

The chain employs TRBV7-9 and TRBJ2-7; D is perhaps TRBD1 (5 bases). Germline assignment: CDR1 SEHNR and CDR2 FQNEAQ (reference sequence). The CDR3 is 12 residues long. The V gene lost 3 bases and the J gene lost 5 bases, with 8 bases spanning the gap. CDR3 sequence reads: CASSFRRDEQYF. The CDR3 DNA is TGTGCCAGCAGCTTTCGCAGGGACGAGCAGTACTTC.

The genes are TRBV6-4 and TRBJ2-1; TRBD2 might be the D (6 bases). The V gene's germline CDR1 is MRHNA and CDR2 SNTAGT. The CDR3 runs 13 residues. The ends were cut back, 4 bases at V and 7 bases at J, with 11 bases in the middle. CDR3 nucleotides: TGTGCCAGCAGTGGGCCGGAGGGGAATGAGCAGTTCTTC. This translates into CASSGPEGNEQFF.

This sequence joins TRBV27 and TRBJ2-5; 9 nucleotides match TRBD1. V shed 6 bases and J 5 bases; nucleotides not matched to a gene: 10. Germline values: CDR1 MNHEY, CDR2 SMNVEV (reference sequence). The CDR3 contains 15 residues. This CDR3 reads CASSPTGGRLETQYF. CDR3 nucleotides: TGTGCCAGCAGCCCGACAGGGGGTCGGTTGGAGACCCAGTACTTC.

The chain employs TRBV28 and TRBJ2-3; 10 bases fit TRBD2. The length of the CDR3 is 14 residues. The trim removed 6 bases at V and 5 bases at J, leaving 5 bases unmatched. Germline CDR1 reads MDHEN; CDR2 reads SYDVKM. The CDR3 DNA reads as TGTGCCAGCAGGCCAGCGGGAGGGATAGATACGCAGTATTTT. Protein product: CASRPAGGIDTQYF.

The chain has TRBV30 and TRBJ1-5, with 7 bases aligning to TRBD1. The germline V gene encodes CDR1 GTSNPN and CDR2 SVGIG (reference sequence). The length of the CDR3 is 14 residues. The V gene end was trimmed by 1 base and the J gene end by 6 bases; junction bases not matched to a gene: 6. Here the CDR3 reads CAWSEGAVSQPQHF. In nucleotides, the CDR3 is TGTGCCTGGAGTGAGGGGGCAGTTAGTCAGCCCCAGCATTTT.

The chain has TRBV2 and TRBJ1-5; 10 bases map to TRBD1. Germline CDR1 SNHLY, CDR2 FYNNEI. CDR3 length: 15 residues. V dropped 6 bases and J dropped 2; count of bases not matched to a gene: 4. DNA for the CDR3: TGTGCCAGCAGATCCGGACAGGGGGGCAATCAGCCCCAGCATTTT. It yields the protein CASRSGQGGNQPQHF.

The chain carries TRBV4-1 and TRBJ2-5, with unresolved D. This CDR3 region has 13 residues. Germline-derived CDR1 and CDR2 are MGHRA and YSYEKL. Trimming stripped 1 base from V and 13 bases from J, with 16 bases between. The CDR3 reads CASSQVLAPPRYF. The CDR3 region has the DNA TGCGCCAGCAGCCAAGTATTGGCCCCTCCCCGGTACTTC.